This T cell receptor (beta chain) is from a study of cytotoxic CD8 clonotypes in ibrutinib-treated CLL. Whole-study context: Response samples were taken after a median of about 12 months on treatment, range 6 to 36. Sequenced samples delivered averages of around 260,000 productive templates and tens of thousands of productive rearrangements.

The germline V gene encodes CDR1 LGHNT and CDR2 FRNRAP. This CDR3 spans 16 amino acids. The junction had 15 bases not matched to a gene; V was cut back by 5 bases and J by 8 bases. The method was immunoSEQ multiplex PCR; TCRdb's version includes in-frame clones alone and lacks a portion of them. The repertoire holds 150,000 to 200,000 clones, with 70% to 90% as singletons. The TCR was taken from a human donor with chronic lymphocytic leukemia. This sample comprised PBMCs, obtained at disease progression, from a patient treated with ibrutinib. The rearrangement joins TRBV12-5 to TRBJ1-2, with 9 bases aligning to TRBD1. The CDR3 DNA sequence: TGTGCTAGTGGTAGGGGACAGGGTTCGGGTATGAGCGGCTACACCTTC. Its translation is CASGRGQGSGMSGYTF.